This T cell receptor (beta chain) emerged from a study of CD8 T cells in Susac syndrome. On this clonotype: Its cognate antigen is unknown.

Sequencing of TCR beta was carried out in blood CD8+ and CD4+ T cells. TEMRA cells were enriched by FACS, while CD8+ and CD4+ T cells were obtained through a negative isolation that was performed magnetically. Findings of the study overall: The CD4+ T cell repertoires from Susac syndrome exhibited no clonal expansion. The study recognized that its TCR sequencing and HLA analysis covered a relatively small number of individuals.

Reverse transcription used about 0.45 to 1 ug RNA and random hexamers. TCRdb independently ran MiXCR on the immunoSEQ multiplex PCR reads; one entry per CDR3 protein. The sample has some 180,000 distinct CDR3 sequences; about 95% are singletons. Sequenced: CD4+ T cells from PBMCs. This receptor was obtained from a human donor with Susac syndrome.

CDR3 loop: CASSKVPVPSYEQYF. Here the CDR3 DNA reads TGTGCCAGCAGCAAGGTTCCTGTCCCCTCCTACGAGCAGTACTTC. This sequence joins TRBV21-1 and TRBJ2-7; the table's D call, TRBD1, was not checked against the DNA. TRBV21-1 is designated a pseudogene. The CDR3 loop spans 15 amino acids.